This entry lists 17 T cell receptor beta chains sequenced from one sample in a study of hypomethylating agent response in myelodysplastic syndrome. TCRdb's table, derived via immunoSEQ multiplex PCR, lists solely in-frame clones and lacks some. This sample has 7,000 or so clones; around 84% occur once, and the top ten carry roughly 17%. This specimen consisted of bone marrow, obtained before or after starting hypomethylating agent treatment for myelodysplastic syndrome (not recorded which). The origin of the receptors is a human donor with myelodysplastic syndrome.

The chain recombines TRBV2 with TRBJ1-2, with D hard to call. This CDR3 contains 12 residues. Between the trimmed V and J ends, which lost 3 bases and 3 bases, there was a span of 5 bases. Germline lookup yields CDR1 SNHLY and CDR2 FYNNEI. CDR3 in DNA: TGTGCCAGCAGTGATGTGGACTATGGCTACACCTTC. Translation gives CASSDVDYGYTF.

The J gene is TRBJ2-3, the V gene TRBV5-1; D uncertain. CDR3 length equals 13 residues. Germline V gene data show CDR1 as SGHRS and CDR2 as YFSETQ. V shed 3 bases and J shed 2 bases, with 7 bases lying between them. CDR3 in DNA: TGCGCCAGCAGCTGGGCATACACAGATACGCAGTATTTT. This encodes CASSWAYTDTQYF.

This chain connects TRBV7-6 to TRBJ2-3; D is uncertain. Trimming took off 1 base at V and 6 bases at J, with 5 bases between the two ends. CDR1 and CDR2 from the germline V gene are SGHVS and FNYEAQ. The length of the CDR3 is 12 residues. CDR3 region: CASSLEDDTQYF. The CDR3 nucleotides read TGTGCCAGCAGCTTAGAGGACGATACGCAGTATTTT.

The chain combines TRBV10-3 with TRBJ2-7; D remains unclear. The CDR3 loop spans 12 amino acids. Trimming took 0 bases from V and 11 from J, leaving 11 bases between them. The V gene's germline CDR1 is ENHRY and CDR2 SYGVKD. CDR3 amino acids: CAISESGHMKYF. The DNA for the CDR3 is TGTGCCATCAGTGAGTCCGGGCACATGAAGTACTTC.

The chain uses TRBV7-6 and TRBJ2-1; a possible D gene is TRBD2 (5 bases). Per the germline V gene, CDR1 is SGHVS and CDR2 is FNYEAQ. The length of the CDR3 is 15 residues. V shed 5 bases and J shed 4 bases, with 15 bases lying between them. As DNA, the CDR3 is TGTGCCAGCAGCCGATCCTACGGGGAATACAATGAGCAGTTCTTC. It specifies CASSRSYGEYNEQFF.

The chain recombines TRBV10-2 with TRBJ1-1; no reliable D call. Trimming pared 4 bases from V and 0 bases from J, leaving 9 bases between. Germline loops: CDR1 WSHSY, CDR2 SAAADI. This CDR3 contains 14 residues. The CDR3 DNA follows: TGCGCCAGCAGTGTTTTGGCGGTGAACACTGAAGCTTTCTTT. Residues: CASSVLAVNTEAFF.

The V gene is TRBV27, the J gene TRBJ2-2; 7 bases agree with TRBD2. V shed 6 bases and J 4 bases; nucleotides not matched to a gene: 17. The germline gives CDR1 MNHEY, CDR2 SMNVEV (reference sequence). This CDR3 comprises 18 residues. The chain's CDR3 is CASSPGGLGGLVTGELFF. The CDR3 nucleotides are TGTGCCAGCAGCCCTGGAGGGCTCGGGGGGTTGGTCACCGGGGAGCTGTTTTTT.

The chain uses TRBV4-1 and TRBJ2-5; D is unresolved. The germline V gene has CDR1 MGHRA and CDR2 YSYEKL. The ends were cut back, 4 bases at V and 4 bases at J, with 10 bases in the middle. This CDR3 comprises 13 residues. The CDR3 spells CASSPQYSETQYF. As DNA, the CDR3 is TGCGCCAGCAGCCCTCAATACTCAGAGACCCAGTACTTC.

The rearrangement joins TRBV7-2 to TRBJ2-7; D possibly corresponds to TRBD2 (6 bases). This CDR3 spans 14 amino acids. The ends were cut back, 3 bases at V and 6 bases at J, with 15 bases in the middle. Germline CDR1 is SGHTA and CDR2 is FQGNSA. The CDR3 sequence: CASSFGDSRPEQYF. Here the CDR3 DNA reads TGTGCCAGCAGCTTTGGGGACTCTCGGCCCGAGCAGTACTTC. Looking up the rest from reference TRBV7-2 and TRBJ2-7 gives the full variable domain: GAGVSQSPSNKVTEKGKDVELRCDPISGHTALYWYRQSLGQGLEFLIYFQGNSAPDKSGLPSDRFSAERTGGSVSTLTIQRTQQEDSAVYLCASSFGDSRPEQYFGPGTRLTVT.

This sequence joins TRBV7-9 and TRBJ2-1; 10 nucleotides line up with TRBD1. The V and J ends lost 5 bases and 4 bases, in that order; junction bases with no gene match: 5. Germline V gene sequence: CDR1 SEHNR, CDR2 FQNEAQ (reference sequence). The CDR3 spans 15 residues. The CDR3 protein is CASSDGTGVYNEQFF. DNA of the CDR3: TGTGCCAGCAGCGACGGGACAGGGGTATACAATGAGCAGTTCTTC.

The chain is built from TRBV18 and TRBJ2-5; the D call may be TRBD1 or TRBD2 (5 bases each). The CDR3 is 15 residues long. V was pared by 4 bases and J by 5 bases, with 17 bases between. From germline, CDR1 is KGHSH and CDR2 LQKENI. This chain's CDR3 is CASSLRPGQWETQYF. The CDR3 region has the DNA TGTGCCAGCTCACTTCGGCCGGGGCAGTGGGAGACCCAGTACTTC.

CDR3 nucleotides: TGCAGCGTTGACTGGGCCTTAGGGTCTCGGTCCTACAATGAGCAGTTCTTC. It yields the protein CSVDWALGSRSYNEQFF. V gene TRBV29-1 combines with J gene TRBJ2-1, with unresolved D. CDR1 is SQVTM, CDR2 ANQGSEA, per germline. This CDR3 is 17 amino acids long. V lost 3 bases, J lost 1 base, and 19 bases lay in between.

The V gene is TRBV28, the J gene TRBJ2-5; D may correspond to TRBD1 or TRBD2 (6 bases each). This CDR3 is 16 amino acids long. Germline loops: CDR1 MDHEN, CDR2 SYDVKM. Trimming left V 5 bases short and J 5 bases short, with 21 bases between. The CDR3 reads CASSPLGDTRGETQYF. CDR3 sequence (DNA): TGTGCCAGCAGTCCCCTTGGGGACACCCGGGGGGAGACCCAGTACTTC.

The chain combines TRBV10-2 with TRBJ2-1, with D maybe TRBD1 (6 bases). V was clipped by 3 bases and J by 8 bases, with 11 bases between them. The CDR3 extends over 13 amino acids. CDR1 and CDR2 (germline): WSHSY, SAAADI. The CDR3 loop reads CASSDGGGDEQFF. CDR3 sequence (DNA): TGCGCCAGCAGTGATGGGGGCGGCGATGAGCAGTTCTTC.

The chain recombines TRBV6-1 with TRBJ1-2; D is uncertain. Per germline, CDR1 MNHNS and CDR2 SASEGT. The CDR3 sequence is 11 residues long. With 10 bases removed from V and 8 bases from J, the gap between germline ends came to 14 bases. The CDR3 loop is CAISQGGGYTF. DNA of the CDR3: TGTGCCATTAGCCAAGGCGGGGGCTACACCTTC.

The CDR3 DNA reads TGTGCCAGCAGAAGCACAGGGGTCTCCACCGGGGAGCTGTTTTTT. Translated, it gives CASRSTGVSTGELFF. This chain connects TRBV5-5 to TRBJ2-2; 7 nucleotides match TRBD1. CDR3 length equals 15 residues. J was trimmed by 4 bases and V by 5 bases; bases with no gene match: 8. CDR1 SGHKS and CDR2 YYEKEE come from the germline V gene (reference sequence).

Written as DNA, the CDR3 is TGTGCCAGCAGCTTAGGGGGAGGGGGCAACACCGGGGAGCTGTTTTTT. Translated, it gives CASSLGGGGNTGELFF. The rearrangement links TRBV11-3 to TRBJ2-2; the D gene could be TRBD1 or TRBD2 (7 bases each). Trimming left V 1 base short and J 2 bases short, with 11 bases between. The CDR3 sequence is 16 residues long. Germline assignment: CDR1 SGHNT and CDR2 YENEEA.